This T cell receptor (beta chain) was documented in a study of post-analysis software for immune sequencing data. Study overall: There were relapsing-remitting, secondary progressive and progressive-relapsing multiple sclerosis among the disease courses included.

This clonotype has just a few counts. The target antigen is unknown. Germline values: CDR1 MDHEN, CDR2 SYDVKM. This CDR3 region has 16 residues. Between the trimmed V and J ends, which lost 6 bases and 3 bases, there was a span of 15 bases. The TCR beta cDNA libraries contained unique molecular identifiers. TCRdb independently ran MiXCR on the PCR reads; one entry per CDR3 protein. The sample consists of some 500,000 distinct CDR3 sequences, roughly 45% of them appearing once. Overall study results and limits: TRBV segments more frequent in patients than in controls numbered five and included TRBV5-6, TRBV5-1 and TRBV20-1.

Material: blood. This sequence originates from a girl between 10 and 17 years old with multiple sclerosis. The V and J genes are TRBV28 and TRBJ2-6; TRBD2 is a possible D gene (5 bases). In nucleotides, the CDR3 is TGTGCCAGCAGGGCCCTATACGGGAATGGGGCCAACGTCCTGACTTTC. Translated, it gives CASRALYGNGANVLTF.